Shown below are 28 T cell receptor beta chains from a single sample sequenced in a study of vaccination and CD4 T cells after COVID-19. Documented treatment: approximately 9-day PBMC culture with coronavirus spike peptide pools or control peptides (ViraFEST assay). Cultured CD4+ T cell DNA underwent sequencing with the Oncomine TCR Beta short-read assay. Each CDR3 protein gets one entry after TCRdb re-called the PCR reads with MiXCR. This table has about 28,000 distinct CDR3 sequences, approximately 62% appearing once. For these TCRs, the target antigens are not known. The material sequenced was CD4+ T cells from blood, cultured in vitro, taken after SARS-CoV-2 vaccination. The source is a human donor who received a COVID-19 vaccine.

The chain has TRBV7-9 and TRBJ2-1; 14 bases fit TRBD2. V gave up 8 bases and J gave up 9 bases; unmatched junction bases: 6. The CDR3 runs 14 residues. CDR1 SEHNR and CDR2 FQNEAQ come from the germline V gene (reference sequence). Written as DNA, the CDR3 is TGTGCCAGCGGGACTAGCGGGGGTCGAGGTGAGCAGTTCTTC. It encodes CASGTSGGRGEQFF.

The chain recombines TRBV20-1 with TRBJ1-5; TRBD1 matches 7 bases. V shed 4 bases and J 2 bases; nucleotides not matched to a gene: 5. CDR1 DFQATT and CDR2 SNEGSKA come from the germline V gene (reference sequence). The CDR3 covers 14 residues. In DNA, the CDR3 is TGCAGTGCTATCCCGGGACAGCGCAATCAGCCCCAGCATTTT. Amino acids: CSAIPGQRNQPQHF.

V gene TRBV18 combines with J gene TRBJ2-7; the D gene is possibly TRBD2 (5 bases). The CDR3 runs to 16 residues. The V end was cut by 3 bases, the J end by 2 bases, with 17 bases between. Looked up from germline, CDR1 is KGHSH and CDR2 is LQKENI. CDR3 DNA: TGTGCCAGCTCACCTACCGACACGGACGGGACCTACGAGCAGTACTTC. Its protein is CASSPTDTDGTYEQYF.

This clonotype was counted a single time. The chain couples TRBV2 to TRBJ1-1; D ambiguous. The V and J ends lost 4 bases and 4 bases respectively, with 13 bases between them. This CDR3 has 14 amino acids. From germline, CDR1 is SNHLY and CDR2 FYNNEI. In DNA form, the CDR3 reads TGTGCCAGCAGTGTTAACAGTGGAGGCACTGAAGCTTTCTTT. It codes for CASSVNSGGTEAFF.

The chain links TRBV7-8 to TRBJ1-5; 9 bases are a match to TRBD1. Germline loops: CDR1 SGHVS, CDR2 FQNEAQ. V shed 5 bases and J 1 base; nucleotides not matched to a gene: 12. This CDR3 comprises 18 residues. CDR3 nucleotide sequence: TGTGCCAGCAGCCCCCGCCTACAGGGGGCGGTAAGCAATCAGCCCCAGCATTTT. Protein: CASSPRLQGAVSNQPQHF.

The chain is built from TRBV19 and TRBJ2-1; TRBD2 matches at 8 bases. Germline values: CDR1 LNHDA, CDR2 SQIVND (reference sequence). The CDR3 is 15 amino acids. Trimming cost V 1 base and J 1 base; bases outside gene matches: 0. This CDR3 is CASSIAGGSYNEQFF. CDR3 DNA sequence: TGTGCCAGTAGTATAGCGGGGGGGTCCTACAATGAGCAGTTCTTC.

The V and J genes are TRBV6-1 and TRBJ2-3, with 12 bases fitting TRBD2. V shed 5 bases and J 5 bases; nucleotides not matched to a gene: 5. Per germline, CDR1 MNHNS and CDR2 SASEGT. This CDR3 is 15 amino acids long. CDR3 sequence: CASSKTSGGGDTQYF. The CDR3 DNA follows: TGTGCCAGCAGTAAGACTAGCGGGGGAGGAGATACGCAGTATTTT.

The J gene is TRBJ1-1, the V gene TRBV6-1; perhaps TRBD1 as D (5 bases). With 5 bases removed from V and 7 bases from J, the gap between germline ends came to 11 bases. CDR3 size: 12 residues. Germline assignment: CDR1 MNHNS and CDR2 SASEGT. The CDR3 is CASSRTSGEAFF. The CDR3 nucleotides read TGTGCCAGCAGTCGGACAAGTGGTGAAGCTTTCTTT.

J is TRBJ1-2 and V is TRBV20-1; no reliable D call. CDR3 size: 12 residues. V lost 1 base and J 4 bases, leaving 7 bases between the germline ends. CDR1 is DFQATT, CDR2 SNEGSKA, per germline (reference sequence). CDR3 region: CSARGGVYGYTF. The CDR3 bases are TGCAGTGCTAGAGGTGGGGTCTATGGCTACACCTTC.

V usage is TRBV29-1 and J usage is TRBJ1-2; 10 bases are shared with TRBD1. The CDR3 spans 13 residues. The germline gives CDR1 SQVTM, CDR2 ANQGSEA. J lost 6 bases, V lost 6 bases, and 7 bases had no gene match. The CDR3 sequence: CSVRTGGNHGYTF. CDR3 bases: TGCAGCGTGAGGACAGGGGGTAATCATGGCTACACCTTC. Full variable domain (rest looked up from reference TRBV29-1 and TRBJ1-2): SAVISQKPSRDICQRGTSLTIQCQVDSQVTMMFWYRQQPGQSLTLIATANQGSEATYESGFVIDKFPISRPNLTFSTLTVSNMSPEDSSIYLCSVRTGGNHGYTFGSGTRLTVV.

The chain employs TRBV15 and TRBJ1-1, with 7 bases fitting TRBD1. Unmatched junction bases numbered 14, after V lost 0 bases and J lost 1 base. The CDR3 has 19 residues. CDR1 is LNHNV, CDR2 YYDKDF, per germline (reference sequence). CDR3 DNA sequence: TGTGCCACCAGCAGAGATGGTCAGGGGGGCGAGGACAAGAACACTGAAGCTTTCTTT. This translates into CATSRDGQGGEDKNTEAFF.

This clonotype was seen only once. The CDR3 nucleotides are TGCAGCGTTGGGACAGGGGGCGGCACTGAAGCTTTCTTT. This gives the protein CSVGTGGGTEAFF. This chain joins TRBV29-1 and TRBJ1-1, with 11 bases fitting TRBD1. This CDR3 has 13 residues. The V gene's germline CDR1 is SQVTM and CDR2 ANQGSEA. V dropped 4 bases and J dropped 4; count of bases not matched to a gene: 2.

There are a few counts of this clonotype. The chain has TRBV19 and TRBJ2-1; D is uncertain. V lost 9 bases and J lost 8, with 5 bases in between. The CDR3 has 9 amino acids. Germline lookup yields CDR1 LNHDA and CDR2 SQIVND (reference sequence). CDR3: CASGHEQFF. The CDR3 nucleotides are TGTGCCAGCGGACATGAGCAGTTCTTC.

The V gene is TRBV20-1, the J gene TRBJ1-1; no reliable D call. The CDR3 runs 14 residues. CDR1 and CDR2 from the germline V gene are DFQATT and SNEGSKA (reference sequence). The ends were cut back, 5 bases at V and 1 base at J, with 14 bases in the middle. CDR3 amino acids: CSAPRQRGNTEAFF. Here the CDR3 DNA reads TGCAGTGCTCCCCGACAAAGAGGGAACACTGAAGCTTTCTTT.

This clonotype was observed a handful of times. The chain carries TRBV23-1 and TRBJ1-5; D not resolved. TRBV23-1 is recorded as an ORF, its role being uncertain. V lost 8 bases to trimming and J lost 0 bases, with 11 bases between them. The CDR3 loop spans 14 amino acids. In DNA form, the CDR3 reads TGCGCCAGCGCAGTAGGGTTTAGCAATCAGCCCCAGCATTTT. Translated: CASAVGFSNQPQHF.

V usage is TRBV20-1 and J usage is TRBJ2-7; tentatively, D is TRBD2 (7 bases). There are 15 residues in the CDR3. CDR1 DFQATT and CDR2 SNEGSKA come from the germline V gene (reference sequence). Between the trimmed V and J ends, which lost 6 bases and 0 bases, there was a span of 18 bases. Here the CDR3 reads CSARGAAQSSYEQYF. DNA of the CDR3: TGCAGTGCCCGGGGGGCAGCACAAAGCTCCTACGAGCAGTACTTC.

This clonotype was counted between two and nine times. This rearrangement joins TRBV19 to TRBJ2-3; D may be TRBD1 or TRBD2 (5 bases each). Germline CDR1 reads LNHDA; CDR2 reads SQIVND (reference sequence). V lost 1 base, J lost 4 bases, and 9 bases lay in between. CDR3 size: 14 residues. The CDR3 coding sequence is TGTGCCAGTAGTATAGGGGACCGCGCAGATACGCAGTATTTT. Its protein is CASSIGDRADTQYF. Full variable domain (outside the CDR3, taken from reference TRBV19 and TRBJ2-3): DGGITQSPKYLFRKEGQNVTLSCEQNLNHDAMYWYRQDPGQGLRLIYYSQIVNDFQKGDIAEGYSVSREKKESFPLTVTSAQKNPTAFYLCASSIGDRADTQYFGPGTRLTVL.

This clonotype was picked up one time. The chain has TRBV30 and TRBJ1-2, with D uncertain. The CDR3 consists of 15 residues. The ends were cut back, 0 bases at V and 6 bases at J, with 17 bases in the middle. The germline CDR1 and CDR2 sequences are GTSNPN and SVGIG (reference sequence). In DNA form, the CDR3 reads TGTGCCTGGAGTGTACGGGCTTCTGGCCCCCATGGCTACACCTTC. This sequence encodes CAWSVRASGPHGYTF.

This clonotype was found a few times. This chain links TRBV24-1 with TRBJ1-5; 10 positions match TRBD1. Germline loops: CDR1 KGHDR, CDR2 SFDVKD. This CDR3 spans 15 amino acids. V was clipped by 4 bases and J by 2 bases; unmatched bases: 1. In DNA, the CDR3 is TGTGCCACCAGTGAAGGGACAGGGGGCAATCAGCCCCAGCATTTT. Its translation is CATSEGTGGNQPQHF.

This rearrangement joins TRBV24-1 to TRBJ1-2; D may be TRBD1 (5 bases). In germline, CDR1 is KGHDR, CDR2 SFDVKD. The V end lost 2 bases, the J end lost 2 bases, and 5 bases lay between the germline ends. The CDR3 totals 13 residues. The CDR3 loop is CATSDSGNYGYTF. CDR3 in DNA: TGTGCCACCAGTGATTCAGGGAACTATGGCTACACCTTC.

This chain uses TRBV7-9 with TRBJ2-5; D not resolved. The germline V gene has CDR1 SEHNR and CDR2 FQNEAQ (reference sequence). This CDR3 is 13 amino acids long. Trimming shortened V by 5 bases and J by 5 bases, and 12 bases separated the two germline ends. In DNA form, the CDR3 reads TGTGCCAGCAGCCCCCCCCTAGGGGAGACCCAGTACTTC. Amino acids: CASSPPLGETQYF.

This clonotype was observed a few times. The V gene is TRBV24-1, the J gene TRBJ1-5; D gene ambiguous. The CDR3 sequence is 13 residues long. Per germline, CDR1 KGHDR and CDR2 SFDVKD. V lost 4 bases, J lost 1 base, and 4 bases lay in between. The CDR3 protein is CATSDRSNQPQHF. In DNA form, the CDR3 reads TGTGCCACCAGTGACAGAAGCAATCAGCCCCAGCATTTT.

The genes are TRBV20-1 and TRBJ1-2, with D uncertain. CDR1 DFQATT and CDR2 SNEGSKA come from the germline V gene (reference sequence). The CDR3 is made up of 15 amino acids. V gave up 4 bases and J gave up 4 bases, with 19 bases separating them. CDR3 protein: CSANQGRLPVYGYTF. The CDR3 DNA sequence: TGCAGTGCTAACCAAGGACGGTTGCCGGTCTATGGCTACACCTTC.

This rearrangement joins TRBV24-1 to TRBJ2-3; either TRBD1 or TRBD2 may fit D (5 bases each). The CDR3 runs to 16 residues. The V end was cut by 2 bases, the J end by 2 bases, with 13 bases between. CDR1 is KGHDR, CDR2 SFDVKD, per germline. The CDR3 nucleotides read TGTGCCACCAGTGATTCCGGGACCGATCTCACAGATACGCAGTATTTT. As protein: CATSDSGTDLTDTQYF.

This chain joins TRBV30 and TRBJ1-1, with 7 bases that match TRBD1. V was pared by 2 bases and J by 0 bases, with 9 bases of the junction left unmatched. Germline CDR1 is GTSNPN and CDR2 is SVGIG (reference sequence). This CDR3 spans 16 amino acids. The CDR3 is CAWSRDSTLLNTEAFF. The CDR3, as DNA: TGTGCCTGGAGTAGGGACAGTACGCTCTTGAACACTGAAGCTTTCTTT.

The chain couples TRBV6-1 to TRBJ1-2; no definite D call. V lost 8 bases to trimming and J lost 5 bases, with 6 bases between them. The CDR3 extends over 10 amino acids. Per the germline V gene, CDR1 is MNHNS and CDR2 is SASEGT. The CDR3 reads CASAGYGYTF. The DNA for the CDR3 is TGTGCCAGCGCCGGGTATGGCTACACCTTC.

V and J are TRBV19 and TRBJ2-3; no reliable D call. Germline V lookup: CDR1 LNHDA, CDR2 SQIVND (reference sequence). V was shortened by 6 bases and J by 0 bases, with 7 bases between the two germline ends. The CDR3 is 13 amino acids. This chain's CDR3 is CASSPTSTDTQYF. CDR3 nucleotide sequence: TGTGCCAGTAGCCCGACTAGCACAGATACGCAGTATTTT.

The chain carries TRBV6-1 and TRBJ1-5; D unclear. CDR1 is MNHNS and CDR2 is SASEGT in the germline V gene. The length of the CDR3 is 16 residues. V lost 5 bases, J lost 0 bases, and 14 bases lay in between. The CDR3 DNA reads TGTGCCAGCAGTCCAACGATCCTTTATAGCAATCAGCCCCAGCATTTT. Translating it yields CASSPTILYSNQPQHF.